This T cell receptor (beta chain) came from a study of a mutant IDH1 vaccine in newly diagnosed glioma. The CDR3 length is 13 residues. Trimming pared 3 bases from V and 3 bases from J, leaving 8 bases between. Germline lookup yields CDR1 SGHAT and CDR2 FQNNGV. Repertoires were generated with immunoSEQ multiplex PCR, while TCRdb's copy carries only in-frame clones and drops some. The top ten clones hold less than 9.5% of a sample with 30,000 to 40,000 clones, 60% to 80% of them seen once. As for time point: baseline, week 1 (first vaccination visit). Indicated treatment: pre-vaccination baseline after standard-of-care therapy.

The material was PBMCs, obtained from a glioma patient treated with radiotherapy, temozolomide or both. The TCR was taken from a man aged 35-49 years with glioma. Some clones in this sample may be carry-over from other donors' samples. The chain links TRBV11-2 to TRBJ1-1, with D uncertain. The CDR3 DNA follows: TGTGCCAGCAGCTTTCCGAGGGACACTGAAGCTTTCTTT. Amino acid sequence: CASSFPRDTEAFF.